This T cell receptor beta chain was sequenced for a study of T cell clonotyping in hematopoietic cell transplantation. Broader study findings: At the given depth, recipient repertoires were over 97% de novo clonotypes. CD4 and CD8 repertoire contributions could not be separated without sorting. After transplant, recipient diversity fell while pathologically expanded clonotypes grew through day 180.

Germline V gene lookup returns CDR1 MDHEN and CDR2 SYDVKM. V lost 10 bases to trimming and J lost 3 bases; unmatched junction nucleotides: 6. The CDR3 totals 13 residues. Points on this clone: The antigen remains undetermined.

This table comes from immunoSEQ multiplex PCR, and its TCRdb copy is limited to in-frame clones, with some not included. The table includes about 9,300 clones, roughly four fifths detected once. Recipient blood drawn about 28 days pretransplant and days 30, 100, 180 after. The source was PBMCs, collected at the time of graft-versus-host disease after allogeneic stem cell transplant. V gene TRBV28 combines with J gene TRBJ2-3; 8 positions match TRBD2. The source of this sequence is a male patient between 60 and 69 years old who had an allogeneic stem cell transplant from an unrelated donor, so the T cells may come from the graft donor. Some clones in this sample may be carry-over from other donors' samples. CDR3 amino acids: CATTGGVTDTQYF. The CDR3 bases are TGTGCCACCACCGGGGGGGTAACAGATACGCAGTATTTT. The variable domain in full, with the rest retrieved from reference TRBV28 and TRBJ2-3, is DVKVTQSSRYLVKRTGEKVFLECVQDMDHENMFWYRQDPGLGLRLIYFSYDVKMKEKGDIPEGYSVSREKKERFSLILESASTNQTSMYLCATTGGVTDTQYFGPGTRLTVL.